Shown below are 26 T cell receptor beta chains from a single sample sequenced in a study of beta chain features in type 1 diabetes. Since all of the isolated RNA was reverse transcribed, expressed TCRB transcripts were what got sequenced. TCRdb's table, derived via immunoSEQ multiplex PCR, lists solely in-frame clones and lacks some. The data show approximately 270,000 clones, with approximately 14% seen just once and about 0.015% held by the top ten. Study-level points and caveats: All four CD4+ subsets of Type 1 diabetes patients contained TCRB CDR3s that were moderately but significantly shorter.

Their antigens are not known. Specimen: naive CD4+ T cells from blood. The receptor set was obtained from a man aged 25 to 40 with type 1 diabetes.

This clone was counted only a few times. The chain couples TRBV27 to TRBJ2-7; 8 bases fit TRBD1. With 5 bases clipped from V and 3 bases from J, the junction kept 3 bases outside the gene matches. The CDR3 extends over 13 amino acids. Per germline, CDR1 MNHEY and CDR2 SMNVEV (reference sequence). Written as DNA, the CDR3 is TGTGCCAGCAGTGCACAGGGGGGCTACGAGCAGTACTTC. Amino acid sequence: CASSAQGGYEQYF.

This clone has a handful of counts. The rearrangement joins TRBV7-3 to TRBJ2-1; weak D call: TRBD2 (5 bases). V was cut by 6 bases and J by 7 bases, with 16 bases left in between. Germline CDR1 reads SGHTA; CDR2 reads FQGTGA. The CDR3 runs 14 residues. CDR3 amino acids: CASSPGRGGNEQFF. The CDR3 DNA sequence: TGTGCCAGCAGTCCCGGACGGGGTGGTAATGAGCAGTTCTTC.

The V gene is TRBV6-1, the J gene TRBJ2-7; 10 positions match TRBD2. The CDR3 has 14 amino acids. V shed 6 bases and J 0 bases; nucleotides not matched to a gene: 2. Germline V gene lookup returns CDR1 MNHNS and CDR2 SASEGT. The CDR3 here is CASRRTSGSYEQYF. The DNA for the CDR3 is TGTGCCAGCAGAAGGACTAGCGGCTCCTACGAGCAGTACTTC.

This clone was seen a few times. The chain recombines TRBV27 with TRBJ1-5; D is possibly TRBD1 (6 bases). The CDR3 runs 16 residues. Germline values: CDR1 MNHEY, CDR2 SMNVEV (reference sequence). Trimming cost V 6 bases and J 4 bases, with 19 bases left between them. CDR3 nucleotides: TGTGCCAGCAGACGAGCGGGACACCTGAGGAATCAGCCCCAGCATTTT. Translated: CASRRAGHLRNQPQHF.

This clone occurred a few times. The chain has TRBV7-9 and TRBJ1-2; 7 bases map to TRBD1. The germline V gene has CDR1 SEHNR and CDR2 FQNEAQ (reference sequence). The CDR3 sequence is 16 residues long. V trimming: 5 bases; J trimming: 7 bases; junction bases outside the gene matches: 16. The CDR3 reads CASSPHRQGLMAGYTF. CDR3 nucleotides: TGTGCCAGCAGCCCACACAGACAGGGTTTGATGGCTGGCTACACCTTC.

This clone was detected only a few times. The V gene is TRBV28, the J gene TRBJ2-1; perhaps TRBD2 as D (5 bases). Germline V lookup: CDR1 MDHEN, CDR2 SYDVKM. CDR3 size: 14 residues. Between the trimmed V and J ends, which lost 9 bases and 0 bases, there was a span of 12 bases. CDR3 bases: TGTGCCAGTAATCAACGGGGCTCCTACAATGAGCAGTTCTTC. It encodes CASNQRGSYNEQFF.

The genes are TRBV4-3 and TRBJ2-5, with D possibly being TRBD1 (6 bases). Germline V lookup: CDR1 LGHNA, CDR2 YSLEER. This CDR3 is built from 14 residues. V was pared by 1 base and J by 3 bases, with 9 bases between. CDR3 amino acids: CASSQGTVEETQYF. The CDR3 DNA sequence: TGCGCCAGCAGCCAAGGGACAGTAGAAGAGACCCAGTACTTC.

The chain links TRBV10-3 to TRBJ2-6; 7 positions match TRBD2. J was trimmed by 0 bases and V by 3 bases; bases with no gene match: 5. Germline CDR1 and CDR2: ENHRY and SYGVKD. This CDR3 region has 17 residues. The CDR3 nucleotides are TGTGCCATCAGTGACGGGGGGACGACCTCTGGGGCCAACGTCCTGACTTTC. Residues: CAISDGGTTSGANVLTF.

V is TRBV7-7 and J is TRBJ2-2; a weak D match, TRBD1 (5 bases). Trimming left V 5 bases short and J 1 base short, with 5 bases between. Looked up from germline, CDR1 is SSHAT and CDR2 is FNYEAQ (reference sequence). The CDR3 sequence is 13 residues long. The CDR3 reads CASSRGNTGELFF. DNA of the CDR3: TGTGCCAGCAGCAGGGGGAACACCGGGGAGCTGTTTTTT.

This clone was detected only a few times. This sequence joins TRBV30 and TRBJ2-2; TRBD1 matches 8 bases. CDR3 length: 12 residues. Germline V CDR1 and CDR2: GTSNPN, SVGIG (reference sequence). J was trimmed by 6 bases and V by 5 bases; bases with no gene match: 2. CDR3 nucleotides: TGTGCCTGGGACAGGGGTCCCGGGGAGCTGTTTTTT. It is translated as CAWDRGPGELFF.

This clone was observed a few times. The CDR3 here is CASSLAGHNTDTQYF. In DNA, the CDR3 is TGCGCCAGCAGCTTGGCGGGACACAACACAGATACGCAGTATTTT. V and J are TRBV5-1 and TRBJ2-3, with D possibly TRBD1 on 6 matching bases. The CDR3 is 15 residues long. V was cut by 0 bases and J by 2 bases, with 10 bases left in between. Germline V gives CDR1 SGHRS, CDR2 YFSETQ.

This clone was observed a handful of times. The chain couples TRBV6-1 to TRBJ1-5; D gene uncertain. Germline CDR1 and CDR2: MNHNS and SASEGT. CDR3 size: 15 residues. Trimming took off 2 bases at V and 3 bases at J, with 11 bases between the two ends. Here the CDR3 reads CASSEPGGSNQPQHF. CDR3 coding DNA: TGTGCCAGCAGTGAACCGGGAGGTTCCAATCAGCCCCAGCATTTT.

The rearrangement uses TRBV28 and TRBJ2-7; TRBD1 matches 11 bases. CDR3 length: 14 amino acids. CDR1 and CDR2 from the germline V gene are MDHEN and SYDVKM. Trimming removed 8 bases from V and 3 bases from J; junction bases left unmatched: 6. Here the CDR3 reads CASGSGTGGYEQYF. The CDR3 DNA is TGTGCCAGCGGCTCCGGGACAGGGGGCTACGAGCAGTACTTC.

The rearrangement joins TRBV7-8 to TRBJ2-1; D gene ambiguous. Germline V gene lookup returns CDR1 SGHVS and CDR2 FQNEAQ. This CDR3 is 14 amino acids long. V dropped 4 bases and J dropped 13 bases, with 20 bases sitting between them. CDR3 region: CASSSPLTTPEQFF. CDR3 coding DNA: TGTGCCAGCAGCTCGCCCCTAACTACCCCTGAACAGTTCTTC.

V is TRBV14 and J is TRBJ1-2; D uncertain. This CDR3 has 13 amino acids. The V end was cut by 0 bases, the J end by 4 bases, with 6 bases between. From germline, CDR1 is SGHDN and CDR2 FVKESK. The CDR3: CASSQDESYGYTF. The CDR3 bases are TGTGCCAGCAGCCAAGATGAGAGCTATGGCTACACCTTC.

The gene calls are TRBV15 and TRBJ1-1, with D possibly TRBD1 on 5 matching bases. V lost 5 bases and J lost 3, with 13 bases in between. In germline, CDR1 is LNHNV, CDR2 YYDKDF (reference sequence). This CDR3 contains 14 residues. The chain's CDR3 is CATSGRLGDTEAFF. For the CDR3, the DNA is TGTGCCACCAGCGGTCGCTTAGGGGACACTGAAGCTTTCTTT.

This clone was seen a handful of times. The V call is TRBV29-1, the J call TRBJ2-1, with TRBD2 matching over 7 bases. The V and J ends lost 2 bases and 4 bases, in that order; junction bases with no gene match: 11. The CDR3 sequence is 16 residues long. CDR1 SQVTM and CDR2 ANQGSEA come from the germline V gene. The CDR3 protein is CSVEPGGGEAYNEQFF. CDR3 nucleotides: TGCAGCGTTGAACCCGGTGGGGGGGAAGCTTACAATGAGCAGTTCTTC.

This clone was detected a few times. The chain couples TRBV11-2 to TRBJ2-5; D gene uncertain. The CDR3 has 13 residues. The ends were cut back, 5 bases at V and 2 bases at J, with 9 bases in the middle. CDR1 SGHAT and CDR2 FQNNGV come from the germline V gene. The CDR3 DNA is TGTGCCAGCAGCCCACGGGTTCAAGAGACCCAGTACTTC. Residues: CASSPRVQETQYF. The full variable domain, its missing parts supplied by reference TRBV11-2 and TRBJ2-5, is EAGVAQSPRYKIIEKRQSVAFWCNPISGHATLYWYQQILGQGPKLLIQFQNNGVVDDSQLPKDRFSAERLKGVDSTLKIQPAKLEDSAVYLCASSPRVQETQYFGPGTRLLVL.

In this sample, this clone turned up a few times. The chain links TRBV25-1 to TRBJ1-1; D uncertain. The CDR3 consists of 13 residues. Trimming took 3 bases from V and 11 from J, leaving 16 bases between them. Germline assignment: CDR1 MGHDK and CDR2 SYGVNS. As DNA, the CDR3 is TGTGCCAGCAGTGACAGGCAGCAAAACGTGGCTTTCTTT. Amino acid sequence: CASSDRQQNVAFF.

This clone turned up a few times. This chain uses TRBV2 with TRBJ1-2; D unclear. V lost 3 bases and J lost 7, with 12 bases in between. The CDR3 is 13 amino acids. CDR1 is SNHLY and CDR2 is FYNNEI in the germline V gene. CDR3 in amino acids: CASSEHEEVGYTF. CDR3 nucleotide sequence: TGTGCCAGCAGTGAGCACGAAGAGGTTGGCTACACCTTC.

V usage is TRBV2 and J usage is TRBJ1-1; a weak D match, TRBD1 (5 bases). V was clipped by 6 bases and J by 0 bases, with 11 bases between them. Per the germline V gene, CDR1 is SNHLY and CDR2 is FYNNEI. This CDR3 is 14 amino acids long. The CDR3 loop reads CASRRTDMNTEAFF. The CDR3 DNA follows: TGTGCCAGCAGAAGGACGGACATGAACACTGAAGCTTTCTTT.

CDR3: CAISRGGGAGDTQYF. CDR3 in DNA: TGTGCCATCTCTCGAGGAGGAGGAGCAGGAGATACGCAGTATTTT. The genes are TRBV10-3 and TRBJ2-3; D might be TRBD2 (5 bases). Germline V CDR1 and CDR2: ENHRY, SYGVKD. Trimming shortened V by 8 bases and J by 5 bases, and 20 bases separated the two germline ends. CDR3 length: 15 amino acids.

V gene TRBV7-3 combines with J gene TRBJ2-1; 9 nucleotides line up with TRBD1. CDR3 length: 15 amino acids. V dropped 3 bases and J dropped 8; count of bases not matched to a gene: 8. Germline CDR1 SGHTA, CDR2 FQGTGA. CDR3 protein: CASSLGQGTGYEQFF. CDR3 sequence (DNA): TGTGCCAGCAGCTTGGGACAGGGTACGGGATATGAGCAGTTCTTC.

This clone was seen more than once but under ten times. The rearrangement uses TRBV11-1 and TRBJ2-5, with 12 bases that match TRBD2. Per germline, CDR1 SGHAT and CDR2 FQDESV (reference sequence). Germline trimming cut 4 bases from V and 4 bases from J; bases unmatched to any gene: 16. The CDR3 runs 19 residues. The CDR3 sequence: CASSSSDGTSGRFVETQYF. The CDR3 region has the DNA TGTGCCAGCAGCTCGAGCGACGGTACTAGCGGGAGGTTTGTAGAGACCCAGTACTTC.

The gene calls are TRBV18 and TRBJ2-3; D unresolved. The CDR3 loop spans 11 amino acids. V was pared by 4 bases and J by 5 bases, with 4 bases between. Germline loops: CDR1 KGHSH, CDR2 LQKENI. The CDR3 DNA reads as TGTGCCAGCTCACTCCGAGATACGCAGTATTTT. Translation gives CASSLRDTQYF.

The CDR3 region has the DNA TGCGCCAGCAGCTCACAGGGGGGGCAAGAGACCCAGTACTTC. This codes for CASSSQGGQETQYF. V usage is TRBV5-1 and J usage is TRBJ2-5; D is perhaps TRBD1 (8 bases). V was clipped by 3 bases and J by 2 bases, with 11 bases between them. CDR1 is SGHRS and CDR2 is YFSETQ in the germline V gene. The CDR3 runs to 14 residues. Complete variable domain (other parts from reference TRBV5-1 and TRBJ2-5): KAGVTQTPRYLIKTRGQQVTLSCSPISGHRSVSWYQQTPGQGLQFLFEYFSETQRNKGNFPGRFSGRQFSNSRSEMNVSTLELGDSALYLCASSSQGGQETQYFGPGTRLLVL.